Included here is one T cell receptor (beta chain) sequence, with context. This specimen belongs to a study of shared T cell receptors in the human thymus. Germline lookup yields CDR1 MNHEY and CDR2 SMNVEV (reference sequence). This CDR3 spans 13 amino acids. V lost 6 bases, J lost 6 bases, and 12 bases lay in between. Data came from immunoSEQ multiplex PCR; TCRdb stores just in-frame clones and leaves some out. The sample comprises a few hundred thousand clones, roughly 94% of which are singletons, and roughly 0.02% rests with the top ten. Sequencing was performed on thymocytes. The V gene is TRBV27, the J gene TRBJ2-1, with D perhaps matching TRBD1 or TRBD2 (5 bases each). The TCR was taken from a human donor. The CDR3 loop is CASRLLGTNEQFF. The CDR3 region has the DNA TGTGCCAGCAGACTCCTCGGGACCAATGAGCAGTTCTTC.